Reported below is one T cell receptor (beta chain). Its antigen is unknown. Unique-molecular-identifier-tagged TCR beta cDNA libraries were used. Some 500,000 cDNA molecules were obtained from about 0.98 to 11 million T cells. TCRdb ran MiXCR on the PCR reads and lists one entry per CDR3 protein. The sample has roughly 570,000 distinct CDR3 sequences, 30% to 40% seen once; the top ten hold 6%. The data originate from a study of post-analysis software for immune sequencing data. General study points: Controls had significantly higher normalized Chao1 diversity than multiple sclerosis patients. Higher frequency in patients than in controls was seen for about five TRBV segments, with TRBV5-6, TRBV5-1 and TRBV20-1 among them. Strong co-clustering by F measure linked samples that shared a preparation batch.

Trimming stripped 0 bases from V and 7 bases from J, with 3 bases between. The germline V gene encodes CDR1 LGHNA and CDR2 YNFKEQ. This CDR3 has 11 amino acids. V usage is TRBV4-2 and J usage is TRBJ1-1; D unclear. Sequences were obtained from blood. This clonotype was sampled from a girl aged 2-17 years with multiple sclerosis. The CDR3 nucleotides read TGTGCCAGCAGCCAAGATGTTGAAGCTTTCTTT. This encodes CASSQDVEAFF.